One sample yielded the 20 T cell receptor beta chains listed below, sequenced in a study of T-cell reconstitution after alpha-beta-depleted transplantation in children. Preparation of the TCRbeta library was carried out with unique molecular identifiers. TCRdb ran MiXCR on the PCR reads and lists one entry per CDR3 protein. The data hold 500,000 or so distinct CDR3 sequences, with approximately 32% observed a single time. This material consisted of PBMCs from the stem cell graft donor, taken from the stem cell graft. These receptors originate from a human donor who donated a stem cell graft to a child with aplastic anemia.

V usage is TRBV7-9 and J usage is TRBJ2-1; perhaps TRBD2 as D (5 bases). V lost 10 bases and J lost 3, with 13 bases in between. The CDR3 is 13 amino acids. Germline V gene lookup returns CDR1 SEHNR and CDR2 FQNEAQ (reference sequence). The CDR3 bases are TGTGCCACCCGCCCGGGGATCTACAATGAGCAGTTCTTC. Translating gives CATRPGIYNEQFF.

This clonotype turned up a few times. The chain carries TRBV9 and TRBJ2-1; D perhaps matches TRBD1 (10 bases). Trimming shortened V by 3 bases and J by 8 bases, and 27 bases separated the two germline ends. This CDR3 has 18 residues. Germline V gene data show CDR1 as SGDLS and CDR2 as YYNGEE. This CDR3 reads CASSGRQGALAGGDEQFF. The DNA of the CDR3 is TGTGCCAGCAGCGGTAGACAGGGGGCATTGGCGGGAGGGGATGAGCAGTTCTTC.

This chain links TRBV3-1 with TRBJ1-2; D unresolved. In germline, CDR1 is LGHDT, CDR2 YNNKEL (reference sequence). Trimming left V 8 bases short and J 6 bases short, with 16 bases between. CDR3 length: 13 amino acids. DNA for the CDR3: TGTGCCAGCCGTACCCAGGACTCCAATGGCTACACCTTC. Protein product: CASRTQDSNGYTF.

The chain has TRBV19 and TRBJ2-3; 12 positions agree with TRBD2. The CDR3 is 16 residues long. Germline loops: CDR1 LNHDA, CDR2 SQIVND (reference sequence). The ends lost 3 bases at V and 1 base at J; junction bases unmatched: 2. The CDR3 bases are TGTGCCAGTAGTATGAGACTAGCGGGAGGCACAGATACGCAGTATTTT. The encoded protein is CASSMRLAGGTDTQYF.

This clonotype was counted between two and nine times. This sequence joins TRBV29-1 and TRBJ2-6; the match to TRBD1 covers 9 bases. Germline loops: CDR1 SQVTM, CDR2 ANQGSEA. V dropped 4 bases and J dropped 1; count of bases not matched to a gene: 8. This CDR3 region has 17 residues. The CDR3 region has the DNA TGCAGCGTTGGGATCAGACAGGGGGGATCTGGGGCCAACGTCCTGACTTTC. Protein sequence: CSVGIRQGGSGANVLTF.

The V gene is TRBV5-1, the J gene TRBJ2-7; D unresolved. Trimming took 0 bases from V and 7 from J, leaving 14 bases between them. Germline loops: CDR1 SGHRS, CDR2 YFSETQ. The CDR3 consists of 14 residues. The CDR3 nucleotides are TGCGCCAGCAGCTTGGCCGGGTCTTCGATGGAGCAGTACTTC. Protein product: CASSLAGSSMEQYF.

This chain joins TRBV12-3 or TRBV12-4 and TRBJ1-2, with D perhaps TRBD1 (5 bases). Trimming stripped 7 bases from V and 2 bases from J, with 11 bases between. The CDR3 sequence is 13 residues long. In DNA form, the CDR3 reads TGTGCCAGCAAAAGGACAACGAACTATGGCTACACCTTC. Translating gives CASKRTTNYGYTF.

The genes are TRBV6-1 and TRBJ2-1; 9 bases map to TRBD1. Germline loops: CDR1 MNHNS, CDR2 SASEGT. The CDR3 contains 17 residues. J lost 5 bases, V lost 3 bases, and 11 bases had no gene match. CDR3: CASSEALGTGLNNEQFF. In nucleotides, the CDR3 is TGTGCCAGCAGTGAGGCATTGGGGACAGGGTTAAACAATGAGCAGTTCTTC.

This clonotype was observed a few times. The V gene is TRBV7-2, the J gene TRBJ2-5; tentative D call: TRBD2 (6 bases). CDR3 length: 14 amino acids. Germline lookup yields CDR1 SGHTA and CDR2 FQGNSA. V was trimmed by 6 bases and J by 3 bases, leaving 14 bases between them. The CDR3: CASSPGVAEETQYF. CDR3 sequence (DNA): TGTGCCAGCAGTCCTGGGGTAGCGGAAGAGACCCAGTACTTC.

V is TRBV28 and J is TRBJ2-7, with D unresolved. V lost 8 bases and J 0 bases, leaving 14 bases between the germline ends. The CDR3 loop spans 14 amino acids. Germline V gene sequence: CDR1 MDHEN, CDR2 SYDVKM. CDR3 nucleotide sequence: TGTGCCAGCGTAGGGCTATCCCTCTCCTACGAGCAGTACTTC. Amino acids: CASVGLSLSYEQYF.

The rearrangement joins TRBV12-3 or TRBV12-4 to TRBJ2-1; 9 nucleotides align to TRBD2. V trimming: 5 bases; J trimming: 6 bases; junction bases outside the gene matches: 11. This CDR3 is built from 16 residues. CDR3 sequence: CASSPDSGSFSNEQFF. The CDR3, as DNA: TGTGCCAGCAGTCCCGATAGCGGGAGCTTCAGCAATGAGCAGTTCTTC.

This clonotype was seen more than once but under ten times. V gene TRBV20-1 combines with J gene TRBJ2-5, with 9 positions matching TRBD2. The CDR3 length is 15 residues. Germline trimming cut 3 bases from V and 4 bases from J; bases unmatched to any gene: 9. The germline V gene has CDR1 DFQATT and CDR2 SNEGSKA (reference sequence). The CDR3 region has the DNA TGCAGTGCTAGGAGGGGGCGGGAGGGCCGAGAGACCCAGTACTTC. Translating gives CSARRGREGRETQYF.

This clonotype showed up just a few times. V usage is TRBV4-3 and J usage is TRBJ1-5, with 8 bases identical to TRBD1. The J segment lost 4 bases and the V segment lost 3 bases, leaving 5 bases of the junction unmatched. Germline V gives CDR1 LGHNA, CDR2 YSLEER. This CDR3 contains 15 residues. CDR3 residues: CASSQAGGPNQPQHF. CDR3 DNA sequence: TGCGCCAGCAGCCAGGCAGGGGGCCCTAATCAGCCCCAGCATTTT.

The chain carries TRBV30 and TRBJ1-2; 7 nucleotides match TRBD1. Germline V gene lookup returns CDR1 GTSNPN and CDR2 SVGIG (reference sequence). The CDR3 totals 15 residues. V lost 4 bases to trimming and J lost 4 bases; unmatched junction nucleotides: 12. CDR3 sequence: CAWTFRDSTTYGYTF. The CDR3, as DNA: TGTGCCTGGACCTTCAGGGACAGCACAACCTATGGCTACACCTTC.

The chain has TRBV28 and TRBJ1-3; no clear D. Trimming removed 3 bases from V and 2 bases from J, with 8 bases in between. This CDR3 has 14 residues. Per germline, CDR1 MDHEN and CDR2 SYDVKM. The chain's CDR3 is CASSLPWAGNTIYF. DNA for the CDR3: TGTGCCAGCAGTTTGCCTTGGGCTGGAAACACCATATATTTT.

This clonotype was observed a handful of times. The V call is TRBV6-1, the J call TRBJ2-7; no clear D. V dropped 6 bases and J dropped 2 bases, with 14 bases sitting between them. CDR1 MNHNS and CDR2 SASEGT come from the germline V gene. This CDR3 spans 14 amino acids. The CDR3 region has the DNA TGTGCCAGCAGCGACTTCGGTAGGGCCTACGAGCAGTACGTC. Protein sequence: CASSDFGRAYEQYV.

This chain joins TRBV20-1 and TRBJ1-1; no clear D. This CDR3 has 13 amino acids. V lost 6 bases and J lost 0, with 11 bases in between. Germline V gene data show CDR1 as DFQATT and CDR2 as SNEGSKA (reference sequence). CDR3 in amino acids: CSAQSGVNTEAFF. Here the CDR3 DNA reads TGCAGTGCACAGTCCGGGGTGAACACTGAAGCTTTCTTT.

A single count supports this clonotype. J is TRBJ2-3 and V is TRBV7-2; possibly TRBD1 for D (6 bases). In germline, CDR1 is SGHTA, CDR2 FQGNSA. V lost 1 base, J lost 2 bases, and 13 bases lay in between. The CDR3 totals 16 residues. The CDR3 DNA reads TGTGCCAGCAGCTTAGTGGGCAGGGGAGCCACAGATACGCAGTATTTT. This translates into CASSLVGRGATDTQYF.

The chain recombines TRBV28 with TRBJ2-1; D is perhaps TRBD2 (5 bases). There are 15 residues in the CDR3. Between the trimmed V and J ends, which lost 2 bases and 2 bases, there was a span of 10 bases. Germline lookup yields CDR1 MDHEN and CDR2 SYDVKM. This CDR3 is CASSLLGVTYNEQFF. The CDR3 nucleotides read TGTGCCAGCAGTTTACTCGGGGTCACCTACAATGAGCAGTTCTTC. Full variable domain (remainder filled in from reference TRBV28 and TRBJ2-1): DVKVTQSSRYLVKRTGEKVFLECVQDMDHENMFWYRQDPGLGLRLIYFSYDVKMKEKGDIPEGYSVSREKKERFSLILESASTNQTSMYLCASSLLGVTYNEQFFGPGTRLTVL.

J is TRBJ2-1 and V is TRBV20-1; no firm D call. Germline V gene lookup returns CDR1 DFQATT and CDR2 SNEGSKA (reference sequence). This CDR3 is built from 16 residues. The germline V and J ends were trimmed by 0 bases and 0 bases, with 12 bases remaining between them. The CDR3 DNA reads as TGCAGTGCTAGAGATCTGGCTCGCAGCTCCTACAATGAGCAGTTCTTC. As protein: CSARDLARSSYNEQFF.